The TCR beta chain described here comes from a study of tumour-infiltrating T cells in Burkitt lymphoma. The protocol was immunoSEQ multiplex PCR, while the TCRdb copy is restricted to in-frame clones and leaves out a portion. The table records 13,000 to 15,000 clones, around 80% of them present only once. Trimming cost V 4 bases and J 1 base; bases outside gene matches: 10. Per germline, CDR1 MNHNS and CDR2 SASEGT. The CDR3 extends over 17 amino acids. This TCR was recovered from a human donor with diffuse large B-cell lymphoma. The material sequenced was tumor tissue. V usage is TRBV6-1 and J usage is TRBJ2-1; TRBD1 matches 7 bases. This CDR3 is CASSGYNRGPSYNEQFF. As DNA, the CDR3 is TGTGCCAGCAGTGGCTACAACAGGGGCCCGTCCTACAATGAGCAGTTCTTC.